This T cell receptor beta chain was documented in a study of a mutant IDH1 vaccine in newly diagnosed glioma. Sequenced by immunoSEQ multiplex PCR; TCRdb stores in-frame clones only, minus some. The table includes 50,000 or so clones, roughly 80% detected once. Regarding time point: baseline, week 1 (first vaccination visit). Treatment defined: pre-vaccination baseline after standard-of-care therapy. Germline CDR1 SGHTA, CDR2 FQGNSA. The CDR3 contains 16 residues. Trimming took 5 bases from V and 0 from J, leaving 16 bases between them. The chain is built from TRBV7-2 and TRBJ1-1, with a possible D match to TRBD1 (6 bases). The source of this sequence is a man aged 18 to 35 with glioma. This material consisted of PBMCs, taken from a glioma patient treated with radiotherapy, temozolomide or both. The CDR3 protein is CASSPKYRAMNTEAFF. In DNA form, the CDR3 reads TGTGCCAGCAGCCCTAAATACAGGGCCATGAACACTGAAGCTTTCTTT.